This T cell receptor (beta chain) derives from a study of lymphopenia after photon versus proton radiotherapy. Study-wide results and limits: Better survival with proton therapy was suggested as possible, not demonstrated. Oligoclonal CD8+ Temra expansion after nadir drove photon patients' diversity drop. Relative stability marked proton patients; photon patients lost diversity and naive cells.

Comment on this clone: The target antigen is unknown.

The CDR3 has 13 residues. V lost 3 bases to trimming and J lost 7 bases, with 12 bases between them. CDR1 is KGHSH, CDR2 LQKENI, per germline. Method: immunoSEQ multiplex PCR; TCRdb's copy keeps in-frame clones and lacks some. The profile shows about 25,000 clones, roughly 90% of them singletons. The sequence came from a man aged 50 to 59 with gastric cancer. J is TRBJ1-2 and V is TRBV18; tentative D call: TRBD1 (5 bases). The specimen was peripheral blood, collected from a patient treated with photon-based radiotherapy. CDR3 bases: TGTGCCAGCTCACCCGACTTAGACAGTGGCTACACCTTC. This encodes CASSPDLDSGYTF.